Below are 2 T cell receptor beta chains sequenced from a single sample in a study of identical twins. TCRdb recomputed calls from the 5' RACE reads with MiXCR, one row per CDR3 protein. The data show 1.5 million or so distinct CDR3 sequences, 32% seen once. The sample taken for sequencing was cord blood. These receptors were obtained from a newborn girl in good health.

V is TRBV7-6 and J is TRBJ2-3; TRBD2 agrees at 9 bases. The CDR3 spans 18 residues. Germline CDR1 reads SGHVS; CDR2 reads FNYEAQ. Trimming cost V 2 bases and J 0 bases; bases outside gene matches: 9. CDR3 amino acids: CASSLWPPTSGSTDTQYF. As DNA, the CDR3 is TGTGCCAGCAGCTTATGGCCCCCGACTAGCGGTAGCACAGATACGCAGTATTTT.

This chain uses TRBV27 with TRBJ2-7; 14 nucleotides align to TRBD2. The CDR3 sequence is 17 residues long. The V segment lost 2 bases and the J segment 4 bases; nucleotides outside the gene matches: 7. Germline loops: CDR1 MNHEY, CDR2 SMNVEV (reference sequence). The CDR3 protein is CASSLKTSGRAIYEQYF. CDR3 coding DNA: TGTGCCAGCAGTTTAAAGACTAGCGGGAGGGCCATATACGAGCAGTACTTC.